Below, 26 T cell receptor beta chains from the same sample are listed, as sequenced in a study of blood T cell repertoires in COVID-19. TCRdb's table, derived via immunoSEQ multiplex PCR, lists solely in-frame clones and lacks some. Of about 46,000 clones in the sample, approximately 85% were seen once. The specimen sequenced was peripheral blood. These receptors were taken from a human donor in a cohort sampled during active COVID-19. The donor label of this sample is uncertain.

J is TRBJ1-1 and V is TRBV2; a possible D gene is TRBD1 (5 bases). CDR3 length equals 12 residues. V lost 7 bases and J lost 11, with 17 bases in between. The germline V gene encodes CDR1 SNHLY and CDR2 FYNNEI. The CDR3 nucleotides are TGTGCCAGCAAAGAAGGGGATCAATCGGCTTTCTTT. This gives the protein CASKEGDQSAFF.

The chain employs TRBV2 and TRBJ2-2; no firm D call. CDR3 size: 12 residues. Germline CDR1 and CDR2: SNHLY and FYNNEI. V gave up 6 bases and J gave up 5 bases, with 7 bases separating them. In DNA form, the CDR3 reads TGTGCCAGCAGGGTTCTAACCGGGGAGCTGTTTTTT. It translates to CASRVLTGELFF.

The genes are TRBV19 and TRBJ2-1; TRBD1 matches 10 bases. V was pared by 5 bases and J by 12 bases, with 16 bases of the junction left unmatched. The CDR3 runs to 16 residues. Germline CDR1 and CDR2: LNHDA and SQIVND (reference sequence). CDR3 nucleotides: TGTGCCAGTAGTGTTCGCGGGACAGGGGAACGGGCGGTGCAGTTCTTC. This encodes CASSVRGTGERAVQFF.

The chain recombines TRBV9 with TRBJ2-1; 7 bases agree with TRBD2. Germline V lookup: CDR1 SGDLS, CDR2 YYNGEE. Trimming removed 1 base from V and 0 bases from J; junction bases left unmatched: 1. The CDR3 runs 15 residues. In nucleotides, the CDR3 is TGTGCCAGCAGCGTACTAGCGGCCTCCTACAATGAGCAGTTCTTC. This sequence encodes CASSVLAASYNEQFF. The variable domain in full, with the rest retrieved from reference TRBV9 and TRBJ2-1, is DSGVTQTPKHLITATGQRVTLRCSPRSGDLSVYWYQQSLDQGLQFLIQYYNGEERAKGNILERFSAQQFPDLHSELNLSSLELGDSALYFCASSVLAASYNEQFFGPGTRLTVL.

The genes are TRBV28 and TRBJ2-7; D is possibly TRBD2 (5 bases). Germline CDR1 reads MDHEN; CDR2 reads SYDVKM. Trimming left V 8 bases short and J 3 bases short, with 5 bases between. CDR3 length equals 10 residues. The CDR3 here is CASRGYEQYF. The CDR3 coding sequence is TGTGCCAGCCGGGGCTACGAGCAGTACTTC.

This chain uses TRBV7-2 with TRBJ1-6; D remains unclear. With 1 base removed from V and 6 bases from J, the gap between germline ends came to 10 bases. The germline V gene has CDR1 SGHTA and CDR2 FQGNSA. CDR3 length: 15 amino acids. Here the CDR3 DNA reads TGTGCCAGCAGCTTAGGTGGGCCCGGTAATTCACCCCTCCACTTT. Translation: CASSLGGPGNSPLHF.

The rearrangement links TRBV4-3 to TRBJ2-2, with TRBD1 identical over 7 bases. The CDR3 has 15 amino acids. Looked up from germline, CDR1 is LGHNA and CDR2 is YSLEER. V gave up 4 bases and J gave up 0 bases; unmatched junction bases: 2. CDR3 nucleotides: TGCGCCAGCAGCCGGGGACAGACGAACACCGGGGAGCTGTTTTTT. Encoded protein: CASSRGQTNTGELFF.

The gene calls are TRBV4-1 and TRBJ1-1; 7 nucleotides agree with TRBD1. The CDR3 runs 17 residues. CDR1 is MGHRA and CDR2 is YSYEKL in the germline V gene. With V trimmed by 5 bases and J by 0 bases, 12 bases remained unmatched. CDR3 residues: CASSGDSTAIMNTEAFF. In nucleotides, the CDR3 is TGCGCCAGCAGCGGGGACAGCACAGCGATAATGAACACTGAAGCTTTCTTT.

This chain links TRBV11-2 with TRBJ2-7, with 7 bases lining up with TRBD1. V shed 4 bases, J shed 3 bases, and the junction held 6 bases outside the gene matches. The V gene's germline CDR1 is SGHAT and CDR2 FQNNGV. The CDR3 covers 14 residues. This CDR3 is CASSSYRDSYEQYF. The CDR3 nucleotides read TGTGCCAGCAGCTCCTACCGGGACAGCTACGAGCAGTACTTC.

This clone was recorded once. Here the CDR3 reads CASSRTSGGQDTQYF. The DNA of the CDR3 is TGCGCCAGCAGCCGTACTAGCGGGGGCCAAGATACGCAGTATTTT. This chain uses TRBV5-1 with TRBJ2-3; 11 bases line up with TRBD2. CDR1 and CDR2 (germline): SGHRS, YFSETQ. V was clipped by 4 bases and J by 5 bases; unmatched bases: 6. The CDR3 sequence is 15 residues long.

The rearrangement uses TRBV5-6 and TRBJ2-5; a possible D gene is TRBD2 (7 bases). Deletions cut 7 bases from V and 5 bases from J, with 24 bases between. CDR3 length: 16 amino acids. Germline CDR1 is SGHDT and CDR2 is YYEEEE. The CDR3 region has the DNA TGTGCCAGCGGAACAGGGCCCCCGGGGGGAAAGGAGACCCAGTACTTC. It encodes CASGTGPPGGKETQYF.

The chain carries TRBV3-1 (or the pseudogene TRBV3-2) and TRBJ2-6; possibly TRBD1 for D (6 bases). Deletions cut 5 bases from V and 0 bases from J, with 20 bases between. The length of the CDR3 is 19 residues. The germline gives CDR1 LGHDT, CDR2 YNNKEL (reference sequence). The CDR3 spells CASSGGSGQKHSGANVLTF. Written as DNA, the CDR3 is TGTGCCAGCAGCGGAGGATCAGGACAGAAGCACTCTGGGGCCAACGTCCTGACTTTC.

CDR3 sequence: CAISGENTIYF. DNA of the CDR3: TGTGCCATCAGTGGTGAGAACACCATATATTTT. The chain has TRBV10-3 and TRBJ1-3, with D unresolved. The V end lost 4 bases, the J end lost 7 bases, and 5 bases lay between the germline ends. Germline V gene sequence: CDR1 ENHRY, CDR2 SYGVKD. The CDR3 is made up of 11 amino acids.

The chain links TRBV28 to TRBJ2-4; a weak D match, TRBD2 (6 bases). V dropped 4 bases and J dropped 10 bases, with 14 bases sitting between them. The CDR3 is 13 amino acids. Germline lookup yields CDR1 MDHEN and CDR2 SYDVKM. CDR3 sequence reads: CASSSPGVVIQYF. The CDR3 region has the DNA TGTGCCAGCAGTTCCCCGGGAGTGGTAATTCAGTACTTC. The full variable domain, in which reference TRBV28 and TRBJ2-4 provide the parts outside the CDR3, is DVKVTQSSRYLVKRTGEKVFLECVQDMDHENMFWYRQDPGLGLRLIYFSYDVKMKEKGDIPEGYSVSREKKERFSLILESASTNQTSMYLCASSSPGVVIQYFGAGTRLSVL.

The V and J genes are TRBV9 and TRBJ2-1, with 13 bases fitting TRBD2. From germline, CDR1 is SGDLS and CDR2 YYNGEE. CDR3 length: 15 residues. Trimming took 0 bases from V and 7 from J; bases not matched to a gene: 1. CDR3 region: CASSVETSGGNEQFF. CDR3 nucleotides: TGTGCCAGCAGCGTAGAGACTAGCGGGGGGAATGAGCAGTTCTTC. The full variable domain, with the rest looked up from reference TRBV9 and TRBJ2-1, is DSGVTQTPKHLITATGQRVTLRCSPRSGDLSVYWYQQSLDQGLQFLIQYYNGEERAKGNILERFSAQQFPDLHSELNLSSLELGDSALYFCASSVETSGGNEQFFGPGTRLTVL.

This chain links TRBV6-6 with TRBJ1-3; D is possibly TRBD1 (6 bases). V dropped 0 bases and J dropped 6 bases, with 12 bases sitting between them. In germline, CDR1 is MNHNY, CDR2 SVGAGI (reference sequence). This CDR3 region has 15 residues. CDR3 residues: CASSYSGTRLNTIYF. The CDR3 nucleotides are TGTGCCAGCAGTTACTCAGGGACAAGGTTAAACACCATATATTTT.

The chain has TRBV24-1 and TRBJ2-1, with 9 nucleotides matching TRBD1. Germline values: CDR1 KGHDR, CDR2 SFDVKD. The CDR3 covers 19 residues. V lost 0 bases to trimming and J lost 2 bases; unmatched junction nucleotides: 10. In DNA form, the CDR3 reads TGTGCCACCAGTGATTTGGTGGACAGGGGACCGAAGACCTACAATGAGCAGTTCTTC. Its translation: CATSDLVDRGPKTYNEQFF.

This chain joins TRBV21-1 and TRBJ2-1; the DNA was not used to check the table's D call, TRBD1. TRBV21-1 is classified as a pseudogene. The CDR3 runs 13 residues. This CDR3 reads CASHRDPNNEQFF. The CDR3 DNA is TGTGCCAGCCACAGGGATCCTAACAATGAGCAGTTCTTC.

This clone has a handful of counts. The rearrangement links TRBV15 to TRBJ1-6; TRBD1 matches at 11 bases. After removal of 0 bases from V and 8 bases from J, the junction contained 9 bases not matched to a gene. The V gene's germline CDR1 is LNHNV and CDR2 YYDKDF (reference sequence). The CDR3 consists of 18 residues. The CDR3 bases are TGTGCCACCAGCAGAGAGGACAGGGGGCTATTAAGAGATTCACCCCTCCACTTT. Translation: CATSREDRGLLRDSPLHF.

Judged by abundance, this clone is medium-sized (0.01 to 0.1%). The chain's CDR3 is CASSLVLAATYEQYF. CDR3 DNA sequence: TGTGCCAGCAGTTTGGTACTAGCGGCCACCTACGAGCAGTACTTC. The chain links TRBV27 to TRBJ2-7; 8 positions agree with TRBD2. Germline CDR1 is MNHEY and CDR2 is SMNVEV (reference sequence). Trimming at V came to 3 bases and at J to 2 bases, leaving 6 bases not matched to a gene. The CDR3 covers 15 residues.

The V call is TRBV3-1 (or the pseudogene TRBV3-2), the J call TRBJ2-2; TRBD1 aligns across 9 bases. With 0 bases clipped from V and 5 bases from J, the junction kept 7 bases outside the gene matches. The CDR3 runs to 17 residues. Germline V gene lookup returns CDR1 LGHDT and CDR2 YNNKEL (reference sequence). CDR3 sequence: CASSQDYGQGRTGELFF. The CDR3, as DNA: TGTGCCAGCAGCCAAGATTATGGACAGGGGAGAACCGGGGAGCTGTTTTTT.

This clone was found a few times. The chain joins TRBV29-1 to TRBJ2-4; no clear D gene. Germline V gene sequence: CDR1 SQVTM, CDR2 ANQGSEA. V was shortened by 4 bases and J by 0 bases, with 13 bases between the two germline ends. This CDR3 spans 15 amino acids. The CDR3 sequence is CSVGSVKLAKNIQYF. Written as DNA, the CDR3 is TGCAGCGTTGGGTCCGTGAAGCTAGCCAAAAACATTCAGTACTTC.

A few counts support this clone. This chain links TRBV6-2 or TRBV6-3 with TRBJ2-3; 9 nucleotides match TRBD2. From germline, CDR1 is MNHEY and CDR2 SVGEGT. The ends lost 6 bases at V and 10 bases at J; junction bases unmatched: 5. This CDR3 has 12 residues. The CDR3 loop reads CASSPRGRAQYF. The CDR3 nucleotides are TGTGCCAGCAGCCCCCGCGGGAGGGCGCAGTATTTT.

This clone was detected a few times. The rearrangement uses TRBV19 and TRBJ1-5; tentative D call: TRBD1 (6 bases). The CDR3 has 17 residues. Germline CDR1 LNHDA, CDR2 SQIVND (reference sequence). V was clipped by 3 bases and J by 7 bases, with 22 bases between them. The CDR3, as DNA: TGTGCCAGTAGTATGGTAGTAGGGGGTTATTTCTCGCAGCCCCAGCATTTT. It translates to CASSMVVGGYFSQPQHF.

V is TRBV19 and J is TRBJ1-2, with D possibly matching TRBD1 (6 bases). The CDR3 is 13 residues long. Per germline, CDR1 LNHDA and CDR2 SQIVND (reference sequence). V shed 5 bases and J shed 8 bases, with 15 bases lying between them. The CDR3, as DNA: TGTGCCAGTAGTTCGACAGGTGTGGGCGGCTACACCTTC. Protein product: CASSSTGVGGYTF.

The chain recombines TRBV18 with TRBJ1-2; 8 bases are a match to TRBD1. In germline, CDR1 is KGHSH, CDR2 LQKENI. This CDR3 spans 15 amino acids. V lost 6 bases, J lost 2 bases, and 8 bases stayed unmatched. The CDR3 sequence: CASSEGQGGNYGYTF. The CDR3 DNA follows: TGTGCCAGCTCGGAAGGACAGGGTGGAAACTATGGCTACACCTTC. Full variable domain (outside the CDR3, taken from reference TRBV18 and TRBJ1-2): NAGVMQNPRHLVRRRGQEARLRCSPMKGHSHVYWYRQLPEEGLKFMVYLQKENIIDESGMPKERFSAEFPKEGPSILRIQQVVRGDSAAYFCASSEGQGGNYGYTFGSGTRLTVV.